The TCR beta chain described here comes from a study of blood T cells in healthy people across ages. Each donor supplied ten milliliters of peripheral blood. This clonotype has a handful of counts. What it binds is unknown. Study-wide findings and caveats: Unknown donor CMV status possibly confounded expanded clonotype changes. Naive T cell percentage by flow cytometry tracked strongly with beta diversity. Relative to aged donors, long-lived donors carried more naive CD4+ cells and displayed higher diversity.

The germline V and J ends were trimmed by 2 bases and 6 bases, with 14 bases remaining between them. CDR1 is SGHTA and CDR2 is FQGTGA in the germline V gene. This CDR3 is built from 15 residues. With a J-beta primer mix and a sample-barcoded 5' primer, a second PCR ran 7 to 11 cycles. TCRdb independently ran MiXCR on the 5' RACE reads; one entry per CDR3 protein. Among around 1,900,000 distinct CDR3 sequences listed, around 42% were seen once. The material sequenced was blood. This rearrangement joins TRBV7-3 to TRBJ2-1; TRBD1 or TRBD2 may be the D gene (5 bases each). This receptor was identified in a human donor in good health. Written as DNA, the CDR3 is TGTGCCAGCAGCTTAGGGGCCGGGGCCCTCAATGAGCAGTTCTTC. Its translation is CASSLGAGALNEQFF.